Presented here are 2 T cell receptor beta chains from one specimen sequenced in a study of cytomegalovirus exposure and HLA in healthy donors. PCR primers comprised 60 Vbeta and 13 Jbeta primers. Generated by immunoSEQ multiplex PCR, the TCRdb table keeps only in-frame clones and is missing some. The table shows roughly 140,000 clones, with about 80% occurring only once. Sequenced input: PBMCs. These receptors all come from a female donor in good health and CMV-seronegative.

The rearrangement links TRBV19 to TRBJ1-1, with TRBD1 matching 7 bases. Trimming removed 8 bases from V and 0 bases from J; junction bases left unmatched: 9. CDR3 length equals 15 residues. Germline V gene sequence: CDR1 LNHDA, CDR2 SQIVND (reference sequence). The CDR3 DNA follows: TGTGCCAGTCAACAGGGGCCCCAAGTGAACACTGAAGCTTTCTTT. As protein: CASQQGPQVNTEAFF.

The chain employs TRBV10-3 and TRBJ2-7, with D possibly TRBD1 on 6 matching bases. This CDR3 is built from 12 residues. Trimming cost V 2 bases and J 7 bases, with 9 bases left between them. Germline V gene sequence: CDR1 ENHRY, CDR2 SYGVKD. CDR3: CAISEDRREQYF. The CDR3 DNA reads as TGTGCCATCAGTGAGGACAGGCGGGAGCAGTACTTC.